These 8 T cell receptor beta chains were sequenced from one sample in a study of T cells in localized non-small cell lung cancer. The protocol was immunoSEQ multiplex PCR, while the TCRdb copy is restricted to in-frame clones and leaves out a portion. The table has about 48,000 clones, 60% to 80% seen once. The sequencing used peripheral blood, collected before any cancer treatment. These receptors all stem from a man between 40 and 70 years old with stage I squamous cell lung carcinoma.

The rearrangement joins TRBV7-9 to TRBJ1-6; TRBD1 matches 7 bases. Germline CDR1 SEHNR, CDR2 FQNEAQ (reference sequence). V dropped 4 bases and J dropped 6; count of bases not matched to a gene: 3. This CDR3 has 14 amino acids. In nucleotides, the CDR3 is TGTGCCAGCAGCTCGGGACAGAGTAATTCACCCCTCCACTTT. This translates into CASSSGQSNSPLHF.

CDR3 in DNA: TGTGCCAGCAGCTCACGGACAGAGAGAGAGACCCAGTACTTC. Translation: CASSSRTERETQYF. The chain carries TRBV5-6 and TRBJ2-5, with a tentative D call TRBD1 (6 bases). Trimming left V 3 bases short and J 4 bases short, with 13 bases between. The germline V gene has CDR1 SGHDT and CDR2 YYEEEE. The CDR3 has 14 amino acids.

This clone has only a few counts. The CDR3 loop reads CSVEGVQGVGYTF. CDR3 bases: TGCAGCGTTGAAGGCGTACAGGGGGTCGGCTACACCTTC. V gene TRBV29-1 combines with J gene TRBJ1-2, with TRBD1 identical over 8 bases. Germline assignment: CDR1 SQVTM and CDR2 ANQGSEA. J was trimmed by 8 bases and V by 1 base; bases with no gene match: 6. The CDR3 spans 13 residues.

This clone has a handful of counts. The chain recombines TRBV6-5 with TRBJ2-1; 8 nucleotides line up with TRBD1. This CDR3 is built from 15 residues. Germline loops: CDR1 MNHEY, CDR2 SVGAGI. With 0 bases clipped from V and 4 bases from J, the junction kept 2 bases outside the gene matches. CDR3 bases: TGTGCCAGCAGTTACTCGGGACAGGCTTACAATGAGCAGTTCTTC. It translates to CASSYSGQAYNEQFF.

This chain connects TRBV19 to TRBJ2-1; unclear D gene. CDR1 is LNHDA and CDR2 is SQIVND in the germline V gene (reference sequence). Trimming removed 3 bases at V and 0 bases at J, with 9 bases between. CDR3 size: 15 residues. Here the CDR3 reads CASSIFGYSYNEQFF. The CDR3 nucleotides read TGTGCCAGTAGTATCTTCGGGTACTCCTACAATGAGCAGTTCTTC.

This sequence joins TRBV7-2 and TRBJ1-4; 9 nucleotides align to TRBD1. The J segment lost 8 bases and the V segment lost 5 bases, leaving 0 bases of the junction unmatched. Germline CDR1 is SGHTA and CDR2 is FQGNSA. CDR3 length equals 12 residues. For the CDR3, the DNA is TGTGCCAGCAGCGGACAGGGGGAAAAACTGTTTTTT. Protein product: CASSGQGEKLFF.

This clone was recorded once. J is TRBJ2-7 and V is TRBV7-2, with 8 nucleotides matching TRBD1. Germline lookup yields CDR1 SGHTA and CDR2 FQGNSA. The CDR3 length is 14 residues. V lost 5 bases to trimming and J lost 3 bases; unmatched junction nucleotides: 6. The CDR3 DNA sequence: TGTGCCAGCAGCACTGGACAGGGATTCTACGAGCAGTACTTC. Encoded protein: CASSTGQGFYEQYF.

The V call is TRBV19, the J call TRBJ2-7, with D possibly being TRBD1 (6 bases). The CDR3 covers 15 residues. From germline, CDR1 is LNHDA and CDR2 SQIVND (reference sequence). The germline V and J ends were trimmed by 6 bases and 2 bases, with 17 bases remaining between them. The chain's CDR3 is CASRVQAGVAYEQYF. CDR3 coding DNA: TGTGCCAGTAGGGTACAGGCAGGGGTGGCCTACGAGCAGTACTTC.